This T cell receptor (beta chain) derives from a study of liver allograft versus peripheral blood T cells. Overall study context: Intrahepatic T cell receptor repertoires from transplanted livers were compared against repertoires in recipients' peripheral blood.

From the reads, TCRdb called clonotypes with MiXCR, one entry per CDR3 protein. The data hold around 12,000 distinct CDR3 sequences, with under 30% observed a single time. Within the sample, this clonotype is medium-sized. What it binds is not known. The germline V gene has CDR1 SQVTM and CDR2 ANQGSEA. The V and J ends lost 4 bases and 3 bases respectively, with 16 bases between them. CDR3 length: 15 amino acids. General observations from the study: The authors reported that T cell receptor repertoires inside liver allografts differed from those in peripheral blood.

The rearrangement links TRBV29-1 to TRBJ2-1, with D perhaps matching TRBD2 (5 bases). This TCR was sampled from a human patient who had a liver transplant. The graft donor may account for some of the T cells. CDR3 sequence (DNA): TGCAGCGTTGTCCCCGCTAGCAGGAACTACAATGAGCAGTTCTTC. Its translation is CSVVPASRNYNEQFF.